The rows below give T cell receptor beta chains drawn from one sample of a study of T cell repertoires in cytomegalovirus infection. TCRdb recomputed calls from the reads with MiXCR, one row per CDR3 protein. Of 310,000 or so distinct CDR3 sequences in the sample, roughly 25% were seen once. Their cognate antigens are unknown. The material was cultured PBMCs, obtained from culture after CMV antigen stimulation. The receptors come from a human donor in good health (CMV status not recorded). Some clones in this sample may be carry-over from other donors' samples. The CDR3 runs from the conserved cysteine through the conserved F or W. The D gene is left open where the match is weak. Rows give clone size only sometimes, using once, few, many, or a class for an expanded clone.

clone size | D gene | J gene | V gene | CDR3 protein | CDR3 DNA
few | NA | TRBJ2-1 | TRBV19 | CASSTTGSYNEQFF | TGTGCCAGTAGTACGACTGGCTCCTACAATGAGCAGTTCTTC
NA | NA | TRBJ1-5 | TRBV15 | CATMQQGGAQPQHF | TGTGCCACGATGCAGCAGGGTGGGGCTCAGCCCCAGCATTTT
few | TRBD1 | TRBJ2-5 | TRBV19 | CASSMGPWDRGQETQYF | TGTGCCAGTAGTATGGGACCCTGGGACAGGGGACAAGAGACCCAGTACTTC
NA | NA | TRBJ2-1 | TRBV7-6 | CASSPQDEQFF | TGTGCCAGCAGCCCCCAGGATGAGCAGTTCTTC
NA | TRBD1 | TRBJ1-2 | TRBV11-2 | CASSQIGGQPYGYTF | TGTGCCAGCAGCCAGATCGGGGGACAGCCCTATGGCTACACCTTC
few | NA | TRBJ2-3 | TRBV7-3 | CASSLSHPTDTQYF | TGTGCCAGCAGCCTTAGTCATCCCACAGATACGCAGTATTTT
NA | TRBD1 | TRBJ1-2 | TRBV14 | CASSQDFQGAYGYTF | TGTGCCAGCAGCCAAGATTTCCAGGGGGCCTATGGCTACACCTTC
NA | NA | TRBJ2-2 | TRBV19 | CASSIIGGIGELFF | TGTGCCAGTAGTATAATCGGGGGAATCGGGGAGCTGTTTTTT
once | NA | TRBJ2-3 | TRBV7-9 | CASRTPVSTSSTDTQYF | TGTGCCAGCAGGACCCCGGTCAGTACTTCTAGCACAGATACGCAGTATTTT
few | TRBD2 | TRBJ2-7 | TRBV7-8 | CASSRTSGYSPIEQYF | TGTGCCAGCAGCAGGACTAGCGGGTACTCCCCAATCGAGCAGTACTTC
NA | TRBD2 | TRBJ2-3 | TRBV6-2/TRBV6-3 | CASSYPTSGTDTQYF | TGTGCCAGCAGTTACCCGACTAGCGGCACAGATACGCAGTATTTT
many | TRBD1 | TRBJ1-3 | TRBV12-3/TRBV12-4 | CASSLTGVSGNTIYF | TGTGCCAGCAGCCTGACAGGGGTCTCTGGAAACACCATATATTTT
many | TRBD2 | TRBJ2-3 | TRBV7-8 | CASSSIAGGLNTQYF | TGTGCCAGCAGCTCCATAGCGGGAGGCTTAAATACGCAGTATTTT
many | NA | TRBJ2-5 | TRBV7-2 | CASTPGTQAETQYF | TGTGCCAGCACCCCCGGGACTCAAGCGGAGACCCAGTACTTC
few | NA | TRBJ1-5 | TRBV7-9 | CASSSGPDQPQHF | TGTGCCAGCAGCTCTGGACCTGATCAGCCCCAGCATTTT
few | TRBD2 | TRBJ2-1 | TRBV19 | CASSIAGGPPNEQFF | TGTGCCAGTAGTATAGCGGGAGGGCCCCCCAATGAGCAGTTCTTC
NA | NA | TRBJ2-3 | TRBV29-1 | CSVGDVSTDTQYF | TGCAGCGTTGGGGACGTCAGCACAGATACGCAGTATTTT
many | NA | TRBJ2-1 | TRBV7-2 | CASSLALFLYNEQFF | TGTGCCAGCAGCTTAGCCCTGTTTTTGTACAATGAGCAGTTCTTC
NA | TRBD2 | TRBJ2-1 | TRBV5-4 | CASSFDGRGNEQFF | TGTGCCAGCAGCTTCGACGGGAGGGGGAATGAGCAGTTCTTC
NA | NA | TRBJ1-2 | TRBV4-3 | CASSQGGGPVDYGYTF | TGCGCCAGCAGCCAAGGGGGCGGGCCAGTCGACTATGGCTACACCTTC
NA | NA | TRBJ1-3 | TRBV5-1 | CASSKGPGPGNTIYF | TGCGCCAGCAGCAAGGGCCCGGGGCCGGGAAACACCATATATTTT
once | NA | TRBJ2-7 | TRBV19 | CASPKSGDRLVTAYEQYF | TGTGCCAGTCCCAAAAGCGGGGACAGACTCGTTACAGCCTACGAGCAGTACTTC
NA | NA | TRBJ1-5 | TRBV2 | CASSDVLWTEDQPQHF | TGTGCCAGCAGTGATGTTCTGTGGACAGAAGATCAGCCCCAGCATTTT
few | TRBD2 | TRBJ2-1 | TRBV5-6 | CASSFSGRQFF | TGTGCCAGCAGCTTTAGCGGGAGGCAGTTCTTC
NA | TRBD2 | TRBJ2-1 | TRBV6-6 | CASSYSQAGGLDEQFF | TGTGCCAGCAGTTACTCTCAAGCGGGAGGGCTAGATGAGCAGTTCTTC
few | TRBD1 | TRBJ1-1 | TRBV14 | CASSLRTGGITEAFF | TGTGCCAGCAGCCTAAGGACAGGGGGCATCACTGAAGCTTTCTTT
NA | NA | TRBJ2-1 | TRBV10-3 | CAISEAKGSGTPDREQFF | TGTGCCATCAGTGAGGCGAAGGGTTCCGGGACGCCGGACCGGGAGCAGTTCTTC
NA | NA | TRBJ1-3 | TRBV5-5 | CASSYWDSGNTIYF | TGTGCCAGCAGCTATTGGGACTCTGGAAACACCATATATTTT
many | NA | TRBJ2-1 | TRBV6-2/TRBV6-3 | CASDSGAPYNEQFF | TGTGCCAGCGACAGCGGAGCGCCCTACAATGAGCAGTTCTTC